This is a list of T cell receptor beta chains from one sample in a study of blood T cell repertoires in COVID-19. Using immunoSEQ multiplex PCR, the repertoire was profiled, and TCRdb retains in-frame clones only, with some absent. Of nearly 65,000 clones listed, 80% to 90% are singletons. Sequencing was done on a sample of peripheral blood. These receptor sequences come from a human donor in a cohort sampled during active COVID-19. CDR3s include the opening cysteine and the closing phenylalanine or tryptophan. D genes are given only for firm matches. Where a row states a size, it is once, few, many or the class of an expanded clone; other rows omit it.

size	V	D	J	DNA	CDR3
.	TRBV4-1	.	TRBJ1-1	TGCGCCAGCAGCCAAGAGGGGGGGGCCGGAGCTTTCTTT	CASSQEGGAGAFF
.	TRBV9	TRBD2	TRBJ2-1	TGTGCCAGCAGTGGGGAGCGGGGACACAATGAGCAGTTCTTC	CASSGERGHNEQFF
few	TRBV5-5	.	TRBJ1-5	TGTGCCAGCAGCATGGACAGTGGCAATCAGCCCCAGCATTTT	CASSMDSGNQPQHF
.	TRBV6-5	TRBD2	TRBJ2-7	TGTGCCAGCAGTTACTCGGGACTAGCGGGGAGCTACGAGCAGTACTTC	CASSYSGLAGSYEQYF
.	TRBV6-2/TRBV6-3	.	TRBJ2-5	TGTGCCAGCAGCCCATTCGAAGAGACCCAGTACTTC	CASSPFEETQYF
.	TRBV4-2	TRBD2	TRBJ2-1	TGTGCCAGCAGCTATAGCGGGGGGACCCACAATGAGCAGTTCTTC	CASSYSGGTHNEQFF
.	TRBV30	.	TRBJ1-2	TGTGCCTGGAGCCTCCTAGGAGACTATGGCTACACCTTC	CAWSLLGDYGYTF
.	TRBV28	TRBD2	TRBJ2-7	TGTGCCAGCAGTGCCCACACTAGCGGGAACCCCTACGAGCAGTACTTC	CASSAHTSGNPYEQYF
.	TRBV6-4	TRBD1	TRBJ1-2	TGTGCCAGCAGTGAAACAGGGGCCCTGAACTATGGCTACACCTTC	CASSETGALNYGYTF
few	TRBV6-2/TRBV6-3	TRBD2	TRBJ2-7	TGTGCCAGCAGTTTCGCTAGCGGGGGGGAAACCTCCTACGAGCAGTACTTC	CASSFASGGETSYEQYF
.	TRBV30	.	TRBJ1-6	TGTGCCGAGGGAGCAGTGAATAATTCACCCCTCCACTTT	CAEGAVNNSPLHF